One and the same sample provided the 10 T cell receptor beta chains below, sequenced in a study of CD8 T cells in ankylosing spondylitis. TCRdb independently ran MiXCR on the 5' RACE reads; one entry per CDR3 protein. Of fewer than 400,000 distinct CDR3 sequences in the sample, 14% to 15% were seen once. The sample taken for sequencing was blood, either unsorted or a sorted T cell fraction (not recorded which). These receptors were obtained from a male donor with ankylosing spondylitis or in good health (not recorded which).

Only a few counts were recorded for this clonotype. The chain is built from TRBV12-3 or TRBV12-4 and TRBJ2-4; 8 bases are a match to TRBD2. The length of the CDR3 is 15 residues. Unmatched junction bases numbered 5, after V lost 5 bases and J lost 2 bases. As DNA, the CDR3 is TGTGCCAGCAGTAACCGGGGGGGCACCAAAAACATTCAGTACTTC. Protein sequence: CASSNRGGTKNIQYF.

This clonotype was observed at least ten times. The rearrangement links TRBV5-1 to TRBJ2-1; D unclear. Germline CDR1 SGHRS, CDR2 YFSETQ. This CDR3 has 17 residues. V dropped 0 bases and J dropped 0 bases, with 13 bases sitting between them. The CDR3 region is CASSLDGRQPSYNEQFF. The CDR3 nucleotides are TGCGCCAGCAGCTTGGATGGGCGGCAACCCTCCTACAATGAGCAGTTCTTC.

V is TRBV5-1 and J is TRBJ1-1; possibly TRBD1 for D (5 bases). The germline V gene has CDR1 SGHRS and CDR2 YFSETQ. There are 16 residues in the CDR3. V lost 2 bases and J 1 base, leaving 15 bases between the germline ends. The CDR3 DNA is TGCGCCAGCAGCTTTGCAGGGCGAGCGAGGAACACTGAAGCTTTCTTT. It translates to CASSFAGRARNTEAFF. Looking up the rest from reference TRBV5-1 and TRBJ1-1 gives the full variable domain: KAGVTQTPRYLIKTRGQQVTLSCSPISGHRSVSWYQQTPGQGLQFLFEYFSETQRNKGNFPGRFSGRQFSNSRSEMNVSTLELGDSALYLCASSFAGRARNTEAFFGQGTRLTVV.

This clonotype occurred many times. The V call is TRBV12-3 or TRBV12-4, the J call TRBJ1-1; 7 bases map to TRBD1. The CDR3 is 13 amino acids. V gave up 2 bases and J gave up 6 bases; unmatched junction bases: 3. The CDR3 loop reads CASSLKGAAEAFF. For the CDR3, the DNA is TGTGCCAGCAGTTTAAAGGGGGCAGCTGAAGCTTTCTTT.

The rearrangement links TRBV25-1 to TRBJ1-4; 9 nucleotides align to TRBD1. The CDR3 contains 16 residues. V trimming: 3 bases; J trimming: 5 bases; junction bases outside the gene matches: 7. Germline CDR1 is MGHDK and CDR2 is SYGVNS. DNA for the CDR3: TGTGCCAGCAGTGATACCCCCGGGACAGGGAATGAAAAACTGTTTTTT. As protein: CASSDTPGTGNEKLFF.

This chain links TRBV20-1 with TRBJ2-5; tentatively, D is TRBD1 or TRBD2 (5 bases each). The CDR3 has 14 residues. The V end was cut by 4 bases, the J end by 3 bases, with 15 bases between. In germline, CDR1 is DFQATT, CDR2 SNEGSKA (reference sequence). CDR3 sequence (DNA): TGCAGTGCTATTGGTGGTGGGGGTGAAGAGACCCAGTACTTC. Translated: CSAIGGGGEETQYF.

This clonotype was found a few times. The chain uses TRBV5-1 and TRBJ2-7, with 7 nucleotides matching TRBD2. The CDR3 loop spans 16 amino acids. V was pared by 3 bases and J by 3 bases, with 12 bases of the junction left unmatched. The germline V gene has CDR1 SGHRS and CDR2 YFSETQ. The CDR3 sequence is CASSSSPTGGSYEQYF. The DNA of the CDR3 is TGCGCCAGCAGCTCTTCGCCGACGGGAGGAAGCTACGAGCAGTACTTC.

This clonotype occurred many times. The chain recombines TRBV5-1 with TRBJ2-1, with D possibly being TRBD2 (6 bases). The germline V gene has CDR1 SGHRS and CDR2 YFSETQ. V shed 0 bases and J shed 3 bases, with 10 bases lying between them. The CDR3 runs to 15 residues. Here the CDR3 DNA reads TGCGCCAGCAGCTTGGCATCTAGCGTCTACAATGAGCAGTTCTTC. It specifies CASSLASSVYNEQFF. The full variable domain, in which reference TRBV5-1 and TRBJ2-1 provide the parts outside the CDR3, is KAGVTQTPRYLIKTRGQQVTLSCSPISGHRSVSWYQQTPGQGLQFLFEYFSETQRNKGNFPGRFSGRQFSNSRSEMNVSTLELGDSALYLCASSLASSVYNEQFFGPGTRLTVL.

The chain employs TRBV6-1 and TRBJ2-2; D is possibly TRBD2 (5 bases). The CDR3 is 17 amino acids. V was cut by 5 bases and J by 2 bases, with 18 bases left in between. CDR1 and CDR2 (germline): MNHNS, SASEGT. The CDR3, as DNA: TGTGCCAGCAGTCCCCGGACTGCTAGATCTAACACCGGGGAGCTGTTTTTT. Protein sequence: CASSPRTARSNTGELFF.

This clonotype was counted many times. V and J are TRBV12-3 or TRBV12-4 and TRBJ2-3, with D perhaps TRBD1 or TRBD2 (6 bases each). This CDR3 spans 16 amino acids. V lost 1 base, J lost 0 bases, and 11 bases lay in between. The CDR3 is CASSLGGGSSTDTQYF. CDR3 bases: TGTGCCAGCAGTTTAGGAGGGGGGTCTAGCACAGATACGCAGTATTTT.